The 13 T cell receptor beta chains presented below share a single source sample, sequenced in a study of cytomegalovirus exposure and HLA in healthy donors. Clones were sequenced by immunoSEQ multiplex PCR, and TCRdb holds only the in-frame ones, with some missing. The profile shows tens of thousands of clones, around 96% of them singletons. The source material was PBMCs. The receptors originated from a man between 18 and 35 years old in good health and CMV-seropositive.

V and J are TRBV9 and TRBJ1-4; 8 nucleotides agree with TRBD1. Germline V gene sequence: CDR1 SGDLS, CDR2 YYNGEE. The CDR3 length is 14 residues. Germline trimming cut 5 bases from V and 8 bases from J; bases unmatched to any gene: 8. The CDR3 DNA reads TGTGCCAGCAGTACACAGGGGGGGAACGAAAAACTGTTTTTT. This sequence encodes CASSTQGGNEKLFF.

The chain combines TRBV5-4 with TRBJ2-5, with D hard to call. The end of the DNA is better explained by TRBJ2-7, so the J call may be wrong. CDR3 length: 12 residues. Germline-derived CDR1 and CDR2 are SGHNT and YYREEE (reference sequence). CDR3 coding DNA: TGTGCCAGCAGCTTGGAAGGAGTCGAGCAGTACTTC. Translating gives CASSLEGVEQYF.

V gene TRBV4-3 combines with J gene TRBJ2-7; a possible D gene is TRBD2 (5 bases). CDR3 length: 14 residues. V was shortened by 1 base and J by 3 bases, with 10 bases between the two germline ends. CDR1 is LGHNA, CDR2 YSLEER, per germline. CDR3 sequence (DNA): TGCGCCAGCAGCCAAGCCCGGGATAGCTACGAGCAGTACTTC. Its translation: CASSQARDSYEQYF.

This rearrangement joins TRBV19 to TRBJ1-2, with D perhaps matching TRBD1 (6 bases). CDR3 size: 12 residues. V was shortened by 10 bases and J by 4 bases, with 13 bases between the two germline ends. CDR1 is LNHDA and CDR2 is SQIVND in the germline V gene (reference sequence). The CDR3 sequence is CATLTGGYGYTF. CDR3 sequence (DNA): TGTGCCACCTTGACAGGAGGCTATGGCTACACCTTC.

The chain has TRBV20-1 and TRBJ2-7; D remains unclear. V was clipped by 6 bases and J by 4 bases, with 4 bases between them. The CDR3 sequence is 9 residues long. Germline values: CDR1 DFQATT, CDR2 SNEGSKA (reference sequence). The CDR3 is CSANYEQYF. CDR3 DNA: TGCAGTGCCAATTACGAGCAGTACTTC.

The V call is TRBV28, the J call TRBJ2-1; the D is unclear. The CDR3 is 13 amino acids. The V end lost 6 bases, the J end lost 8 bases, and 14 bases lay between the germline ends. Germline loops: CDR1 MDHEN, CDR2 SYDVKM. CDR3 in amino acids: CASSPQPAHEQFF. CDR3 nucleotides: TGTGCCAGCAGCCCACAGCCCGCCCATGAGCAGTTCTTC.

CDR3 sequence: CASSPRTGSGRRLETQYF. Written as DNA, the CDR3 is TGTGCCAGCTCACCCCGTACTGGTAGCGGGAGGAGATTAGAGACCCAGTACTTC. The chain links TRBV18 to TRBJ2-5, with 10 bases that match TRBD2. Germline assignment: CDR1 KGHSH and CDR2 LQKENI. V trimming: 3 bases; J trimming: 4 bases; junction bases outside the gene matches: 14. The CDR3 consists of 18 residues. The whole variable domain, remainder taken from reference TRBV18 and TRBJ2-5, is NAGVMQNPRHLVRRRGQEARLRCSPMKGHSHVYWYRQLPEEGLKFMVYLQKENIIDESGMPKERFSAEFPKEGPSILRIQQVVRGDSAAYFCASSPRTGSGRRLETQYFGPGTRLLVL.

The chain couples TRBV18 to TRBJ2-7; 11 positions agree with TRBD1. The CDR3 contains 15 residues. With 3 bases clipped from V and 0 bases from J, the junction kept 1 base outside the gene matches. Per germline, CDR1 KGHSH and CDR2 LQKENI. CDR3 amino acids: CASSPGQGVSYEQYF. DNA for the CDR3: TGTGCCAGCTCACCGGGACAGGGGGTCTCCTACGAGCAGTACTTC.

This clone was counted once. This chain links TRBV2 with TRBJ1-1; D is uncertain. Germline values: CDR1 SNHLY, CDR2 FYNNEI. The CDR3 contains 10 residues. The ends were cut back, 4 bases at V and 7 bases at J, with 4 bases in the middle. CDR3 bases: TGTGCCAGCAGTGCCCTTGAAGCTTTCTTT. Translated, it gives CASSALEAFF.

This rearrangement joins TRBV28 to TRBJ2-5; tentatively, D is TRBD2 (6 bases). The CDR3 runs to 13 residues. Germline V gene sequence: CDR1 MDHEN, CDR2 SYDVKM. With 2 bases removed from V and 4 bases from J, the gap between germline ends came to 8 bases. For the CDR3, the DNA is TGTGCCAGCAGTTTACTCGGGGGAGAGACCCAGTACTTC. Encoded protein: CASSLLGGETQYF.

V and J are TRBV6-5 and TRBJ1-2, with D possibly TRBD1 on 5 matching bases. Looked up from germline, CDR1 is MNHEY and CDR2 is SVGAGI. CDR3 length: 14 residues. V lost 8 bases, J lost 2 bases, and 15 bases lay in between. For the CDR3, the DNA is TGTGCCAGCTCGCAGGGAGGCAGGAACTATGGCTACACCTTC. It specifies CASSQGGRNYGYTF.

This sequence joins TRBV27 and TRBJ1-1; D is possibly TRBD1 (6 bases). V was clipped by 1 base and J by 3 bases, with 6 bases between them. CDR3 length: 13 amino acids. Germline loops: CDR1 MNHEY, CDR2 SMNVEV (reference sequence). The CDR3 sequence is CASSLYRDTEAFF. The DNA of the CDR3 is TGTGCCAGCAGTTTATACAGGGACACTGAAGCTTTCTTT.

This chain connects TRBV6-4 to TRBJ2-2; possible D gene TRBD1, 6 bases. Trimming stripped 4 bases from V and 5 bases from J, with 11 bases between. The CDR3 contains 14 residues. Per the germline V gene, CDR1 is MRHNA and CDR2 is SNTAGT. This CDR3 is CASSGQQGTGELFF. Here the CDR3 DNA reads TGTGCCAGCAGTGGCCAACAGGGAACCGGGGAGCTGTTTTTT.